This passage covers 21 T cell receptor beta chains from one sample sequenced in a study of T cell responses to AZD1222 COVID-19 vaccine. Measured with immunoSEQ multiplex PCR; TCRdb has only the in-frame clones, and not every one. The sample includes over 85,000 clones, more than 80% of them seen just once. This specimen consisted of peripheral blood, obtained on day 0 of AZD1222 vaccination. The receptors here all came from an adult in good health.

The chain is built from TRBV19 and TRBJ1-4, with 7 positions matching TRBD1. The CDR3 consists of 14 residues. V gave up 6 bases and J gave up 8 bases; unmatched junction bases: 9. Germline V CDR1 and CDR2: LNHDA, SQIVND (reference sequence). CDR3 sequence: CASRGQNGKEKLFF. In DNA form, the CDR3 reads TGTGCCAGTAGGGGACAGAACGGGAAGGAAAAACTGTTTTTT.

The V and J genes are TRBV7-2 and TRBJ1-1, with 7 nucleotides matching TRBD1. Germline V lookup: CDR1 SGHTA, CDR2 FQGNSA. The CDR3 runs 15 residues. Trimming cost V 1 base and J 6 bases; bases outside gene matches: 8. CDR3 amino acids: CASSLVGGQVAEAFF. CDR3 coding DNA: TGTGCCAGCAGCTTAGTAGGAGGACAGGTCGCTGAAGCTTTCTTT.

This clone was observed a handful of times. The gene calls are TRBV5-1 and TRBJ2-1; TRBD2 agrees at 7 bases. Germline V gene sequence: CDR1 SGHRS, CDR2 YFSETQ. The CDR3 is 15 residues long. With V trimmed by 0 bases and J by 4 bases, 4 bases remained unmatched. The CDR3 region has the DNA TGCGCCAGCAGCTTGGTGTGGGAGGGATACAATGAGCAGTTCTTC. Amino acids: CASSLVWEGYNEQFF.

This sequence joins TRBV3-1 (or the pseudogene TRBV3-2) and TRBJ1-1; 9 bases align to TRBD1. After removal of 4 bases from V and 6 bases from J, the junction contained 6 bases not matched to a gene. Germline CDR1 is LGHDT and CDR2 is YNNKEL (reference sequence). CDR3 length: 14 amino acids. Written as DNA, the CDR3 is TGTGCCAGCAGCCCAATCCGGGACAGGGCTGAAGCTTTCTTT. Protein: CASSPIRDRAEAFF.

J is TRBJ1-1 and V is TRBV20-1; D might be TRBD1 (6 bases). The CDR3 is made up of 11 amino acids. V was trimmed by 5 bases and J by 10 bases, leaving 14 bases between them. Germline V CDR1 and CDR2: DFQATT, SNEGSKA (reference sequence). Written as DNA, the CDR3 is TGCAGTGCTGCCCGGGGGCTCGGAGCTTTCTTT. The encoded protein is CSAARGLGAFF.

This clone was recorded only once. The rearrangement joins TRBV24-1 to TRBJ2-5; D ambiguous. The CDR3 has 13 residues. Looked up from germline, CDR1 is KGHDR and CDR2 is SFDVKD. V lost 4 bases and J lost 1, with 6 bases in between. CDR3 bases: TGTGCCACCAGTGAGGCACGCCAAGAGACCCAGTACTTC. Translating it yields CATSEARQETQYF.

The chain has TRBV28 and TRBJ1-5, with TRBD1 as a possible D gene (6 bases). Trimming left V 6 bases short and J 0 bases short, with 18 bases between. Per the germline V gene, CDR1 is MDHEN and CDR2 is SYDVKM. The CDR3 runs to 17 residues. The CDR3 is CASSTLGGALSNQPQHF. For the CDR3, the DNA is TGTGCCAGCAGCACCTTAGGGGGGGCACTTAGCAATCAGCCCCAGCATTTT.

V usage is TRBV12-5 and J usage is TRBJ2-1; 13 positions agree with TRBD2. The length of the CDR3 is 19 residues. CDR1 is LGHNT and CDR2 is FRNRAP in the germline V gene. V lost 0 bases and J lost 1; bases outside the gene matches: 6. The CDR3 region has the DNA TGTGCTAGTGGTTTGGTCCGGACTAGCGGGAGTTATTCCTACAATGAGCAGTTCTTC. Its translation is CASGLVRTSGSYSYNEQFF.

In this sample, this clone turned up once. The genes are TRBV4-3 and TRBJ2-6; possible D gene TRBD1, 6 bases. Germline values: CDR1 LGHNA, CDR2 YSLEER. Trimming left V 1 base short and J 0 bases short, with 7 bases between. This CDR3 contains 16 residues. The CDR3 is CASSQGTDSGANVLTF. CDR3 bases: TGCGCCAGCAGCCAAGGGACAGACTCTGGGGCCAACGTCCTGACTTTC.

This clone was recorded once. The CDR3 DNA sequence: TGTGCCAGCAGCGCGGGACAGTCAAAGAACACTGAAGCTTTCTTT. Protein sequence: CASSAGQSKNTEAFF. This chain joins TRBV7-9 and TRBJ1-1; 7 bases are shared with TRBD1. This CDR3 spans 15 amino acids. The V gene's germline CDR1 is SEHNR and CDR2 FQNEAQ (reference sequence). Trimming took 5 bases from V and 1 from J; bases not matched to a gene: 7.

This rearrangement joins TRBV9 to TRBJ1-5; D is perhaps TRBD1 (6 bases). CDR3 length: 14 residues. Trimming removed 2 bases from V and 6 bases from J, with 12 bases in between. Germline CDR1 and CDR2: SGDLS and YYNGEE. The CDR3, as DNA: TGTGCCAGCAGCGTGAGGGGGGAGGGTCAGCCCCAGCATTTT. It translates to CASSVRGEGQPQHF.

The chain is built from TRBV7-2 and TRBJ2-7; no clear D. CDR1 and CDR2 (germline): SGHTA, FQGNSA. The CDR3 loop spans 11 amino acids. The V and J ends lost 4 bases and 4 bases respectively, with 5 bases between them. The DNA for the CDR3 is TGTGCCAGCAGCTCCGCTTACGAGCAGTACTTC. Translation: CASSSAYEQYF.

Comments on this clone: The junction departs from germline at one end; a sequencing error may be responsible. The chain uses TRBV6-1 and TRBJ1-2; D is ambiguous. The CDR3 is 12 amino acids. Germline V CDR1 and CDR2: MNHNS, SASEGT. The CDR3 sequence: CASSEDGYGYTF. CDR3 nucleotides: TGTGCCAGCAGCGAAGACGGCTATGGCTACACCTTC.

J is TRBJ1-1 and V is TRBV3-1 (or the pseudogene TRBV3-2); perhaps TRBD1 as D (6 bases). Germline V gives CDR1 LGHDT, CDR2 YNNKEL (reference sequence). V lost 4 bases, J lost 1 base, and 7 bases lay in between. The CDR3 loop spans 13 amino acids. CDR3 sequence reads: CASSLTGNTEAFF. The DNA for the CDR3 is TGTGCCAGCAGCCTGACAGGGAACACTGAAGCTTTCTTT.

The chain links TRBV2 to TRBJ2-7, with D perhaps assigned TRBD1 or TRBD2 (5 bases each). The CDR3 has 12 residues. The V gene lost 8 bases and the J gene lost 4 bases, with 12 bases spanning the gap. Germline V gene data show CDR1 as SNHLY and CDR2 as FYNNEI. CDR3 residues: CASGMGPYEQYF. CDR3 DNA: TGTGCCAGCGGCATGGGACCTTACGAGCAGTACTTC.

The chain employs TRBV4-3 and TRBJ1-2, with no clear D. Trimming removed 0 bases from V and 4 bases from J, with 6 bases in between. Germline-derived CDR1 and CDR2 are LGHNA and YSLEER. This CDR3 is 13 amino acids long. DNA of the CDR3: TGCGCCAGCAGCCAAGATCACGGCTATGGCTACACCTTC. It codes for CASSQDHGYGYTF.

V and J are TRBV7-8 and TRBJ2-3, with D unresolved. The CDR3 has 14 amino acids. In germline, CDR1 is SGHVS, CDR2 FQNEAQ. Between the trimmed V and J ends, which lost 6 bases and 0 bases, there was a span of 10 bases. DNA of the CDR3: TGTGCCAGCAGGGATAAGGGCAGCACAGATACGCAGTATTTT. Protein sequence: CASRDKGSTDTQYF.

A note on this clone: In the same sample, other DNA sequences code for this CDR3. V and J are TRBV30 and TRBJ1-5; 8 positions agree with TRBD1. The CDR3 runs to 14 residues. Germline V CDR1 and CDR2: GTSNPN, SVGIG (reference sequence). V was clipped by 0 bases and J by 4 bases; unmatched bases: 2. The CDR3: CAWSVGQGNQPQHF. DNA of the CDR3: TGTGCCTGGAGTGTAGGACAGGGTAATCAGCCCCAGCATTTT.

The rearrangement joins TRBV28 to TRBJ1-2; 7 nucleotides agree with TRBD1. The CDR3 extends over 13 amino acids. Looked up from germline, CDR1 is MDHEN and CDR2 is SYDVKM. The V gene end was trimmed by 3 bases and the J gene end by 7 bases; junction bases not matched to a gene: 5. The CDR3 sequence: CASSLTGRSGYTF. In nucleotides, the CDR3 is TGTGCCAGCAGTTTGACAGGGCGGTCTGGCTACACCTTC.

The chain carries TRBV5-4 and TRBJ2-7, with D tentatively TRBD2 (5 bases). Trimming took 1 base from V and 6 from J, leaving 11 bases between them. This CDR3 has 13 amino acids. Germline V gives CDR1 SGHNT, CDR2 YYREEE (reference sequence). The DNA for the CDR3 is TGTGCCAGCAGCTTGACACTGGACTTCGAGCAGTACTTC. This encodes CASSLTLDFEQYF.

J is TRBJ2-7 and V is TRBV29-1; D is possibly TRBD1 (5 bases). Germline-derived CDR1 and CDR2 are SQVTM and ANQGSEA. Trimming pared 7 bases from V and 2 bases from J, leaving 12 bases between. This CDR3 is built from 12 residues. CDR3 bases: TGCAGCGGGGGTGACAGAGCCTACGAGCAGTACTTC. Translating gives CSGGDRAYEQYF.